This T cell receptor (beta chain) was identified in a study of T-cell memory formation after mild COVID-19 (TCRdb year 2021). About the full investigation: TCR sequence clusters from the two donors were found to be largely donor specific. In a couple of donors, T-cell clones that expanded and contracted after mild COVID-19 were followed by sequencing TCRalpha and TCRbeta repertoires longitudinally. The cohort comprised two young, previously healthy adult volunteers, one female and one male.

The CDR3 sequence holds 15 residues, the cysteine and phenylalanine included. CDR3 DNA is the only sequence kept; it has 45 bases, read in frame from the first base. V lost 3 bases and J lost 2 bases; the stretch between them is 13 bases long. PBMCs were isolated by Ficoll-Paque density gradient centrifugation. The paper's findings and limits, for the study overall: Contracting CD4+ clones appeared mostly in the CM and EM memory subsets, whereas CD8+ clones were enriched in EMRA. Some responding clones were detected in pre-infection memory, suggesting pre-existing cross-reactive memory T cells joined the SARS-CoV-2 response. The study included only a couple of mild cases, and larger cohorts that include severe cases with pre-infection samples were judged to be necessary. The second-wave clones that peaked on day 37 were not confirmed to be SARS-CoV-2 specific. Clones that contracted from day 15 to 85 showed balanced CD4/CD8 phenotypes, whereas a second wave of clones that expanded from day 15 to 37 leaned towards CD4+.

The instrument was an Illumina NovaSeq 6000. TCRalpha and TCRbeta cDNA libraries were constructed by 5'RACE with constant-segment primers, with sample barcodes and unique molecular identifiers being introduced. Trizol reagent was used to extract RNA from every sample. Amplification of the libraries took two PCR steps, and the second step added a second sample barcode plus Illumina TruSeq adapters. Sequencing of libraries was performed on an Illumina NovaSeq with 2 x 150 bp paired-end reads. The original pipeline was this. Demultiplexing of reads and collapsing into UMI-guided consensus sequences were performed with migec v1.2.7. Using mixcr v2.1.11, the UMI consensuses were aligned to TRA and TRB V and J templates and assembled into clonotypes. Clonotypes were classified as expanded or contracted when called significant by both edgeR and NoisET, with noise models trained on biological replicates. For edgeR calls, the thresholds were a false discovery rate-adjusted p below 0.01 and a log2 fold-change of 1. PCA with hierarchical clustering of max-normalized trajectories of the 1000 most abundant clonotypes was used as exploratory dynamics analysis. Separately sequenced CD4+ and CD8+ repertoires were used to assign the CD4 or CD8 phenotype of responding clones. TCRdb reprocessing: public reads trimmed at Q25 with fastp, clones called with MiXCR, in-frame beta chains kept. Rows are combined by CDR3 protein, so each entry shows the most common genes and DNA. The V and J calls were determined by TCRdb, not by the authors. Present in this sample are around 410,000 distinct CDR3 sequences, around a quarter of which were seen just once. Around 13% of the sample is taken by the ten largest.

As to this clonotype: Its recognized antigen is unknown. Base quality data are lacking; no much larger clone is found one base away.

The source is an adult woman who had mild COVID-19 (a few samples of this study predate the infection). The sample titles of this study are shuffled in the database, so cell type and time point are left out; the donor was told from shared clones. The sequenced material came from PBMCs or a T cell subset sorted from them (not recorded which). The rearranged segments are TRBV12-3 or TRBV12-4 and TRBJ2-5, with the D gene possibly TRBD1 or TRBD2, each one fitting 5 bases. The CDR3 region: CASSFRGVIQETQYF. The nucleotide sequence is TGTGCCAGCAGTTTTAGAGGGGTCATACAAGAGACCCAGTACTTC.